This TCR beta chain was observed in a study of shared clonotypes between healthy human individuals. Whole-study context: Used for every donor were three CD4 naive, three CD4 memory, two CD8 naive and one CD8 memory plate.

This table comes from immunoSEQ multiplex PCR, and its TCRdb copy is limited to in-frame clones, with some not included. The table records about 2 million clones, approximately 94% of them present only once. V was shortened by 6 bases and J by 3 bases, with 6 bases between the two germline ends. Germline-derived CDR1 and CDR2 are SNHLY and FYNNEI. This CDR3 comprises 12 residues. Only CD45RO-negative cells positively selected for CCR7 counted as naive CD8 cells, so terminally differentiated effector memory CD45RA+ cells were excluded. The sequence came from a young man in good health. The rearrangement joins TRBV2 to TRBJ2-1, with D possibly being TRBD1 (6 bases). The sequenced material came from naive CD8+ T cells sorted from blood. CDR3 sequence (DNA): TGTGCCAGCAGACAGGGCTACAATGAGCAGTTCTTC. Its protein product is CASRQGYNEQFF.